This T cell receptor beta chain came from a study of blood T cell repertoires in COVID-19. Overall study: Specimens from acute and convalescent COVID-19 originated in the United States, Italy and Spain. T cells, B-cell-depleted T cells, or PBMCs provided the cDNA or gDNA that served as material.

V lost 4 bases to trimming and J lost 10 bases; unmatched junction nucleotides: 5. This CDR3 comprises 13 residues. Germline CDR1 and CDR2: LGHDT and YNNKEL (reference sequence). In the original analysis: Using reference gene primer amplification, nucleated cell counts were estimated. Here immunoSEQ multiplex PCR was the method, and the copy in TCRdb shows in-frame clones only, minus some. The D gene and trimming were derived from the DNA, and the V and J assignments and clone size from that table. The table includes under 200,000 clones, 75% to 95% detected once. Sequencing used peripheral blood. This TCR came from a man aged 50 to 60 with acute or convalescent COVID-19. The chain carries TRBV3-1 (or the pseudogene TRBV3-2) and TRBJ2-1; TRBD2 agrees at 9 bases. For the CDR3, the DNA is TGTGCCAGCAGCCCTATAACTAGCGGGGAGCAGTTCTTC. It specifies CASSPITSGEQFF.